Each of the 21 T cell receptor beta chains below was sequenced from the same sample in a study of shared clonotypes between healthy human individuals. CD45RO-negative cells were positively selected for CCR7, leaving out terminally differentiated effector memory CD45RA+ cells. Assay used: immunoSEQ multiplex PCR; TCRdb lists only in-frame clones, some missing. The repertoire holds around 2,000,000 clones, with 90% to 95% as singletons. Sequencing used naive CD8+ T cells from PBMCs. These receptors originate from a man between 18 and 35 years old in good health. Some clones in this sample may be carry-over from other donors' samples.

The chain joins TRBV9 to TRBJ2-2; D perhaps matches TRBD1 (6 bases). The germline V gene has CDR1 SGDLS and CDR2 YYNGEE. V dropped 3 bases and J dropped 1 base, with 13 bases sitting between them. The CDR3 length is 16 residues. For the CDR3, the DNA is TGTGCCAGCAGCGGACACCAGGGGCTGAACACCGGGGAGCTGTTTTTT. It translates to CASSGHQGLNTGELFF. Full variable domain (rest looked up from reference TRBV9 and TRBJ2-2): DSGVTQTPKHLITATGQRVTLRCSPRSGDLSVYWYQQSLDQGLQFLIQYYNGEERAKGNILERFSAQQFPDLHSELNLSSLELGDSALYFCASSGHQGLNTGELFFGEGSRLTVL.

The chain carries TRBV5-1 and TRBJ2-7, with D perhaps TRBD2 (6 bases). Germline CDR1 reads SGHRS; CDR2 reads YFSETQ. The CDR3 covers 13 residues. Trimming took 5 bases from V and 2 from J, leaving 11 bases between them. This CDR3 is CASSWSGAYEQYF. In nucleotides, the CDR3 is TGCGCCAGCAGTTGGTCGGGAGCCTACGAGCAGTACTTC.

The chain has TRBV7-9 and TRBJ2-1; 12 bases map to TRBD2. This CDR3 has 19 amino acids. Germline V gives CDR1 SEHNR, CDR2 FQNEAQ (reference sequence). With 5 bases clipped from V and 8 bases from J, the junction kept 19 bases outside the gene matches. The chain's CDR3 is CASSPGLAGLGGSLDEQFF. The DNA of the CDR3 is TGTGCCAGCAGCCCGGGACTAGCGGGCTTGGGGGGGAGTTTGGATGAGCAGTTCTTC.

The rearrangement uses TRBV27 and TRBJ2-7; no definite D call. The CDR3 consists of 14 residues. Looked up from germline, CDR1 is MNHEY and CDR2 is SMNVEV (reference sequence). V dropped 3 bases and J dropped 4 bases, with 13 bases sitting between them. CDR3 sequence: CASSFSPRGYEQYF. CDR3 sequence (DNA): TGTGCCAGCAGTTTTTCCCCCCGTGGATACGAGCAGTACTTC.

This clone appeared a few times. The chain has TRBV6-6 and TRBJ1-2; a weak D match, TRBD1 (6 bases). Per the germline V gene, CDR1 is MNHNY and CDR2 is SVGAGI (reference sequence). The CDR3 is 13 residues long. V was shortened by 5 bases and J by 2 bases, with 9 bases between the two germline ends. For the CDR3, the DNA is TGTGCCAGCAGTGAGACAGGCAACTATGGCTACACCTTC. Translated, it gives CASSETGNYGYTF.

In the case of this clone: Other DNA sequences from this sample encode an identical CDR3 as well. CDR3 bases: TGTGCCAGCAGCTTAGTCTACGAGCAGTTCTTC. This sequence encodes CASSLVYEQFF. The chain uses TRBV11-2 and TRBJ2-1; D not certain. Germline loops: CDR1 SGHAT, CDR2 FQNNGV. Deletions cut 1 base from V and 10 bases from J, with 5 bases between. This CDR3 region has 11 residues.

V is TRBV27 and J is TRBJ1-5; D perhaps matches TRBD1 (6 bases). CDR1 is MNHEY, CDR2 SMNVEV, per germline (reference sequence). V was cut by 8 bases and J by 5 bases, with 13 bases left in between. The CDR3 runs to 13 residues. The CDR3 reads CASSAGADQPQHF. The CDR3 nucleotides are TGTGCCAGCTCGGCGGGGGCCGATCAGCCCCAGCATTTT.

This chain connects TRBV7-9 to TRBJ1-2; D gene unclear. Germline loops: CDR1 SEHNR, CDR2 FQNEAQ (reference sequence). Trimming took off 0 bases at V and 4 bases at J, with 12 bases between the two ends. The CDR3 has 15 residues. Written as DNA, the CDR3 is TGTGCCAGCAGCTTAGCTACTGGCGGTGCCTATGGCTACACCTTC. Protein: CASSLATGGAYGYTF.

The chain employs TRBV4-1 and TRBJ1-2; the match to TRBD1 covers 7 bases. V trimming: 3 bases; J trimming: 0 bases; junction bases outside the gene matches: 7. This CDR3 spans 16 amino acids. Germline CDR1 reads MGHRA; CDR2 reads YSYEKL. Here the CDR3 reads CASSHPGQLPNYGYTF. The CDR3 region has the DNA TGCGCCAGCAGCCACCCGGGACAGTTACCTAACTATGGCTACACCTTC.

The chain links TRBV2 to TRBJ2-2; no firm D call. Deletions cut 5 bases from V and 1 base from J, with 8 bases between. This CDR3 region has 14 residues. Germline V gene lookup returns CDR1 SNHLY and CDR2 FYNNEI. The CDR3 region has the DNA TGTGCCAGCAGTACAATAGAGAACACCGGGGAGCTGTTTTTT. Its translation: CASSTIENTGELFF.

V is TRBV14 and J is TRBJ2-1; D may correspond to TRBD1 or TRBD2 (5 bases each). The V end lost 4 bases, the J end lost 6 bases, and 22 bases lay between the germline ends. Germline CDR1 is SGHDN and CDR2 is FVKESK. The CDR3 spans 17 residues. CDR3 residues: CASSRRGSLGRFNEQFF. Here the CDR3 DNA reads TGTGCCAGCAGCCGCCGGGGCTCCCTCGGTAGATTCAATGAGCAGTTCTTC.

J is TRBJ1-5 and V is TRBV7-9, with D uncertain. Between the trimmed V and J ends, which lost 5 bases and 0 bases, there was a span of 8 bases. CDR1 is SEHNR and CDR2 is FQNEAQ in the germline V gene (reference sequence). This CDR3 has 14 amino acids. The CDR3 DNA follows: TGTGCCAGCAGCGCCTCGATTAGCAATCAGCCCCAGCATTTT. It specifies CASSASISNQPQHF.

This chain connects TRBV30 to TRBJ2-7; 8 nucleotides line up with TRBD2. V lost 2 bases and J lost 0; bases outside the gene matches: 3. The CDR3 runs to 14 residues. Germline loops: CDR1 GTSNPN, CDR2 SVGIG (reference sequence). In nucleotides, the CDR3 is TGTGCCTGGAGTACCAGCGGGAGCTCCTACGAGCAGTACTTC. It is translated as CAWSTSGSSYEQYF.

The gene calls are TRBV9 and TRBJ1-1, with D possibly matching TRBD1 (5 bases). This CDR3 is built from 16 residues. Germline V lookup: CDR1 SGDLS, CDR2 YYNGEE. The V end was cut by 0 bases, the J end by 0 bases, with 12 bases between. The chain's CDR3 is CASSVGGAGMNTEAFF. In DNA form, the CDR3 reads TGTGCCAGCAGCGTAGGTGGGGCGGGGATGAACACTGAAGCTTTCTTT.

CDR3 protein: CASPEPQHF. The CDR3 region has the DNA TGTGCCAGCCCTGAGCCCCAGCATTTT. V gene TRBV7-8 combines with J gene TRBJ1-5; D gene ambiguous. The germline gives CDR1 SGHVS, CDR2 FQNEAQ. Deletions cut 8 bases from V and 8 bases from J, with 4 bases between. The CDR3 is 9 residues long.

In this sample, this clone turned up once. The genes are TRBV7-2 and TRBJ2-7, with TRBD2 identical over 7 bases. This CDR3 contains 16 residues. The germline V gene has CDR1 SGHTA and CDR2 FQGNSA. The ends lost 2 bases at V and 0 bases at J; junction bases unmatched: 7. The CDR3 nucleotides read TGTGCCAGCAGCTTAATCTCCGGCGGGAGCTCCTACGAGCAGTACTTC. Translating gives CASSLISGGSSYEQYF.

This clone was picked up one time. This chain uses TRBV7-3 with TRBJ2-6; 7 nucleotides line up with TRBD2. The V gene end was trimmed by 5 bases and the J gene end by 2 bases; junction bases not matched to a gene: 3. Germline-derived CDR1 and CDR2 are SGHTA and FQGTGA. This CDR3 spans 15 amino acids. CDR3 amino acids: CASSPLAAGANVLTF. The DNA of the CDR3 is TGTGCCAGCAGCCCCCTAGCGGCTGGGGCCAACGTCCTGACTTTC.

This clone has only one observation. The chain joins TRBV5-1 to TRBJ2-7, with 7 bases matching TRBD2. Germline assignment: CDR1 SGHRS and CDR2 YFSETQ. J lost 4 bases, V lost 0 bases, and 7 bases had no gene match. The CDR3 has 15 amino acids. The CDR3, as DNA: TGCGCCAGCAGCTTGGAGTCGGGAGGTCTGTACGAGCAGTACTTC. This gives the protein CASSLESGGLYEQYF.

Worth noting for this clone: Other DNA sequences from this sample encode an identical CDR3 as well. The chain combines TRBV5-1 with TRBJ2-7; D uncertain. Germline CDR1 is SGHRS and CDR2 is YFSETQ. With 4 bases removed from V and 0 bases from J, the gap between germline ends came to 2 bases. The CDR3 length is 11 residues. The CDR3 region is CASSRSYEQYF. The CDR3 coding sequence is TGCGCCAGCAGCCGCTCCTACGAGCAGTACTTC.

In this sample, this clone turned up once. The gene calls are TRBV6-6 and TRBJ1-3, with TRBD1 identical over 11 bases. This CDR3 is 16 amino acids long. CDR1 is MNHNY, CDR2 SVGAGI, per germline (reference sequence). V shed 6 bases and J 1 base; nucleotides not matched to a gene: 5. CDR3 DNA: TGTGCCAGCAGCTCGGACAGGGGGCTATCTGGAAACACCATATATTTT. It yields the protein CASSSDRGLSGNTIYF.

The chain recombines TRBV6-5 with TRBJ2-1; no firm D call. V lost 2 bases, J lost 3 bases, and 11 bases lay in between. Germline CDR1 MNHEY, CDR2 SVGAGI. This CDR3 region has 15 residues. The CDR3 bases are TGTGCCAGCAGTTACACCAACTACCGCTACAATGAGCAGTTCTTC. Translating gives CASSYTNYRYNEQFF.